Below, 13 T cell receptor beta chains from the same sample are listed, as sequenced in a study of blood T cells in healthy people across ages. Primed by a sample-barcoded 5' primer and a J-beta primer mix, a second PCR proceeded for 7 to 11 cycles. TCRdb redid the calling of the 5' RACE reads with MiXCR, one entry per CDR3 protein. This table has 1.5 million to 2 million distinct CDR3 sequences, roughly 30% appearing once. The material sequenced was blood. The receptors were sampled from a woman under 40 in good health.

This clonotype was found a few times. A much larger clone is a single base away; this may be a read error. The DNA of the CDR3 is TGCAGCGTCGGGACAGGAGCAGGGTATGGCTACACCTTC. It yields the protein CSVGTGAGYGYTF. The J gene is TRBJ1-2, the V gene TRBV29-1, with TRBD1 matching over 8 bases. V lost 6 bases to trimming and J lost 5 bases; unmatched junction nucleotides: 8. The CDR3 length is 13 residues. In germline, CDR1 is SQVTM, CDR2 ANQGSEA.

In its sample, this clonotype was seen many times. V is TRBV28 and J is TRBJ2-3; D not certain. Germline V gene data show CDR1 as MDHEN and CDR2 as SYDVKM. V dropped 1 base and J dropped 2 bases, with 4 bases sitting between them. The CDR3 contains 13 residues. CDR3 region: CASSLSHTDTQYF. CDR3 coding DNA: TGTGCCAGCAGTTTATCCCACACAGATACGCAGTATTTT.

This clonotype was counted a few times. The rearrangement joins TRBV5-1 to TRBJ2-1, with D uncertain. The CDR3 is 14 amino acids. V lost 2 bases and J lost 8, with 14 bases in between. In germline, CDR1 is SGHRS, CDR2 YFSETQ. CDR3 DNA sequence: TGCGCCAGCAGCTTCGGCCCTCCTTTGGATGAGCAGTTCTTC. Amino acid sequence: CASSFGPPLDEQFF.

The chain's CDR3 is CAWSGETYEQYF. The CDR3 DNA reads as TGTGCCTGGAGTGGGGAGACCTACGAGCAGTACTTC. V usage is TRBV30 and J usage is TRBJ2-7; a weak D match, TRBD2 (5 bases). CDR1 is GTSNPN, CDR2 SVGIG, per germline (reference sequence). Deletions cut 1 base from V and 2 bases from J, with 6 bases between. CDR3 length: 12 residues.

The rearrangement joins TRBV6-1 to TRBJ1-2, with D tentatively TRBD1 (5 bases). Trimming removed 6 bases from V and 8 bases from J, with 13 bases in between. This CDR3 region has 12 residues. Germline V lookup: CDR1 MNHNS, CDR2 SASEGT. CDR3 coding DNA: TGTGCCAGCAGGCGGGGCGAGCAGGGCTACACCTTC. Residues: CASRRGEQGYTF.

V is TRBV11-2 and J is TRBJ1-2; 8 bases are shared with TRBD1. The length of the CDR3 is 15 residues. Germline V gene sequence: CDR1 SGHAT, CDR2 FQNNGV. The V and J ends lost 4 bases and 8 bases, in that order; junction bases with no gene match: 12. The CDR3 loop reads CASSSLETGAGGYTF. CDR3 in DNA: TGTGCCAGCAGCTCGCTCGAGACAGGGGCGGGGGGCTACACCTTC.

The CDR3 reads CAISGPGDSTDTQYF. The CDR3 region has the DNA TGTGCCATCAGTGGTCCCGGTGATTCCACAGATACGCAGTATTTT. This sequence joins TRBV10-3 and TRBJ2-3; no firm D call. This CDR3 is 15 amino acids long. CDR1 and CDR2 from the germline V gene are ENHRY and SYGVKD. V was clipped by 4 bases and J by 2 bases, with 13 bases between them.

This clonotype was counted ten times or more. The rearrangement uses TRBV10-3 and TRBJ2-4; 7 nucleotides line up with TRBD2. The CDR3 is 16 residues long. Germline CDR1 ENHRY, CDR2 SYGVKD. V shed 0 bases, J shed 5 bases, and the junction held 7 bases outside the gene matches. CDR3 amino acids: CAISESGGGTQNIQYF. In DNA form, the CDR3 reads TGTGCCATCAGTGAGTCCGGGGGAGGGACCCAAAACATTCAGTACTTC.

This clonotype has just a few counts. This chain uses TRBV6-1 with TRBJ1-6; D is unresolved. Looked up from germline, CDR1 is MNHNS and CDR2 is SASEGT. There are 14 residues in the CDR3. The V gene lost 5 bases and the J gene lost 5 bases, with 10 bases spanning the gap. The CDR3 DNA sequence: TGTGCCAGCAGTCTAGACGGAAATAATTCACCCCTCCACTTT. Translation: CASSLDGNNSPLHF.

This clonotype was observed many times. The chain carries TRBV6-6 and TRBJ2-1; 7 positions match TRBD2. V shed 6 bases, J shed 2 bases, and the junction held 1 base outside the gene matches. This CDR3 spans 13 amino acids. Germline CDR1 reads MNHNY; CDR2 reads SVGAGI (reference sequence). CDR3 loop: CASSRGAYNEQFF. The CDR3 coding sequence is TGTGCCAGCAGCCGGGGGGCCTACAATGAGCAGTTCTTC.

This clonotype has a handful of counts. The CDR3 sequence: CASSYGEGTEAFF. DNA of the CDR3: TGTGCCAGCAGTTACGGGGAAGGCACTGAAGCTTTCTTT. This chain links TRBV6-5 with TRBJ1-1; D not certain. Trimming removed 2 bases from V and 4 bases from J, with 8 bases in between. Germline CDR1 MNHEY, CDR2 SVGAGI. CDR3 length: 13 residues.

This clonotype was picked up a small number of times. The rearrangement joins TRBV2 to TRBJ1-4; D possibly corresponds to TRBD1 (5 bases). This CDR3 is built from 13 residues. V lost 6 bases, J lost 6 bases, and 11 bases lay in between. In germline, CDR1 is SNHLY, CDR2 FYNNEI. In DNA form, the CDR3 reads TGTGCCAGCAGGATGGAGACAGATGAAAAACTGTTTTTT. This codes for CASRMETDEKLFF.

In its sample, this clonotype was seen many times. The chain uses TRBV20-1 and TRBJ2-3; TRBD2 agrees at 13 bases. The germline gives CDR1 DFQATT, CDR2 SNEGSKA (reference sequence). The CDR3 consists of 15 residues. Losses at the gene ends were 6 bases for V and 4 bases for J; bases not matched to a gene: 7. The DNA for the CDR3 is TGCAGTGCACGGACTAGCGGGGGTGGCCCAGATACGCAGTATTTT. The encoded protein is CSARTSGGGPDTQYF.